Shown below are 18 T cell receptor beta chains from a single sample sequenced in a study of T cell responses to AZD1222 COVID-19 vaccine. TCRdb keeps only in-frame clones here, not all; method: immunoSEQ multiplex PCR. The table lists some 130,000 clones, around 86% of them singletons. The specimen comprised peripheral blood, sampled on day 0 of AZD1222 vaccination. These receptors all come from an adult in good health.

This chain joins TRBV19 and TRBJ1-6; D is possibly TRBD1 (5 bases). The CDR3 runs to 15 residues. Trimming cost V 5 bases and J 7 bases, with 15 bases left between them. Germline V gene lookup returns CDR1 LNHDA and CDR2 SQIVND (reference sequence). In DNA, the CDR3 is TGTGCCAGTAGTTTGCCGGGACGGGTCAATTCACCCCTCCACTTT. This translates into CASSLPGRVNSPLHF.

The rearrangement links TRBV20-1 to TRBJ1-2; 11 nucleotides match TRBD1. Germline CDR1 reads DFQATT; CDR2 reads SNEGSKA (reference sequence). Trimming removed 3 bases from V and 8 bases from J; junction bases left unmatched: 11. The CDR3 has 15 amino acids. Written as DNA, the CDR3 is TGCAGTGCTAGTTCTCGGGACAGGGGGGATAAGGGCTACACCTTC. Translating it yields CSASSRDRGDKGYTF.

The chain combines TRBV7-2 with TRBJ2-7, with a tentative D call TRBD2 (7 bases). CDR1 SGHTA and CDR2 FQGNSA come from the germline V gene. The V gene lost 5 bases and the J gene lost 2 bases, with 16 bases spanning the gap. The CDR3 extends over 15 amino acids. The DNA for the CDR3 is TGTGCCAGCAGCATAGGGGGGGGCTTTACCTACGAGCAGTACTTC. This gives the protein CASSIGGGFTYEQYF. Supplemented by reference TRBV7-2 and TRBJ2-7, the full variable domain reads GAGVSQSPSNKVTEKGKDVELRCDPISGHTALYWYRQSLGQGLEFLIYFQGNSAPDKSGLPSDRFSAERTGGSVSTLTIQRTQQEDSAVYLCASSIGGGFTYEQYFGPGTRLTVT.

CDR3 DNA: TGCGCCAGCAGCCAAGATTGGGGGGGAGACTATAATTCACCCCTCCACTTT. Amino acid sequence: CASSQDWGGDYNSPLHF. This chain connects TRBV4-3 to TRBJ1-6; tentatively, D is TRBD1 (5 bases). Germline CDR1 LGHNA, CDR2 YSLEER. Trimming took 0 bases from V and 3 from J, leaving 12 bases between them. The CDR3 has 17 residues.

This chain's CDR3 is CASSPSTVPGYTF. CDR3 nucleotide sequence: TGTGCCAGCTCACCTTCGACAGTCCCTGGCTACACCTTC. The rearrangement joins TRBV18 to TRBJ1-2, with D possibly matching TRBD1 (5 bases). The CDR3 totals 13 residues. Trimming cost V 3 bases and J 7 bases, with 12 bases left between them. Germline V gene lookup returns CDR1 KGHSH and CDR2 LQKENI.

This chain uses TRBV30 with TRBJ1-6, with D tentatively TRBD1 (5 bases). The CDR3 spans 13 residues. Germline lookup yields CDR1 GTSNPN and CDR2 SVGIG (reference sequence). V lost 5 bases and J 7 bases, leaving 12 bases between the germline ends. The CDR3 DNA sequence: TGTGCCTGGGGGTCAGGGTCCAATTCACCCCTCCACTTT. Translation: CAWGSGSNSPLHF.

V usage is TRBV19 and J usage is TRBJ2-7; TRBD1 matches at 7 bases. There are 15 residues in the CDR3. The V segment lost 4 bases and the J segment 0 bases; nucleotides outside the gene matches: 6. The germline CDR1 and CDR2 sequences are LNHDA and SQIVND (reference sequence). The CDR3 nucleotides read TGTGCCAGTAGTACCACGGGACAGTCCTCCTACGAGCAGTACTTC. Protein sequence: CASSTTGQSSYEQYF.

The genes are TRBV4-2 and TRBJ2-2; 10 bases line up with TRBD2. With V trimmed by 1 base and J by 1 base, 0 bases remained unmatched. Looked up from germline, CDR1 is LGHNA and CDR2 is YNFKEQ. The CDR3 is 16 amino acids. The CDR3, as DNA: TGTGCCAGCAGCCAAGGACTAGCGGGGAACACCGGGGAGCTGTTTTTT. Its protein product is CASSQGLAGNTGELFF.

V usage is TRBV7-3 and J usage is TRBJ1-3; D unresolved. Looked up from germline, CDR1 is SGHTA and CDR2 is FQGTGA. This CDR3 is built from 13 residues. V was trimmed by 4 bases and J by 4 bases, leaving 8 bases between them. CDR3: CASSSGFGNTIYF. The CDR3, as DNA: TGTGCCAGCAGCTCGGGCTTCGGAAACACCATATATTTT.

CDR3 residues: CASSEGPQSYEQYF. The CDR3 DNA sequence: TGCGCCAGCAGTGAAGGACCGCAGTCCTACGAGCAGTACTTC. The chain is built from TRBV10-1 and TRBJ2-7; D remains unclear. The germline V gene encodes CDR1 WNHNN and CDR2 SYGVQD (reference sequence). The CDR3 extends over 14 amino acids. Trimming took off 3 bases at V and 1 base at J, with 10 bases between the two ends.

The chain carries TRBV28 and TRBJ1-5; the D gene is possibly TRBD1 (6 bases). Trimming took 7 bases from V and 8 from J, leaving 18 bases between them. Germline CDR1 is MDHEN and CDR2 is SYDVKM. CDR3 size: 14 residues. For the CDR3, the DNA is TGTGCCAGCACACACCTACAGGGTATGGAGCCCCAGCATTTT. It translates to CASTHLQGMEPQHF.

V and J are TRBV19 and TRBJ1-5; 7 bases are a match to TRBD1. This CDR3 spans 14 amino acids. The ends lost 6 bases at V and 6 bases at J; junction bases unmatched: 8. The germline V gene encodes CDR1 LNHDA and CDR2 SQIVND (reference sequence). CDR3 loop: CASRSTGKSQPQHF. The CDR3 nucleotides read TGTGCCAGTAGGTCGACAGGGAAATCTCAGCCCCAGCATTTT.

This CDR3 is CASSPSSTYEQYF. The CDR3 DNA reads TGTGCCAGCAGCCCAAGCTCGACCTACGAGCAGTACTTC. This rearrangement joins TRBV5-6 to TRBJ2-7; D ambiguous. The germline CDR1 and CDR2 sequences are SGHDT and YYEEEE. V was cut by 4 bases and J by 2 bases, with 10 bases left in between. The CDR3 is made up of 13 amino acids.

This rearrangement joins TRBV11-2 to TRBJ1-6, with TRBD1 as a possible D gene (6 bases). Trimming took 4 bases from V and 7 from J, leaving 11 bases between them. The CDR3 has 14 amino acids. Germline CDR1 reads SGHAT; CDR2 reads FQNNGV. The CDR3 DNA follows: TGTGCCAGCAGCTCAACAGGGTCCAATTCACCCCTCCACTTT. It encodes CASSSTGSNSPLHF.

This sequence joins TRBV19 and TRBJ2-6, with 9 bases that match TRBD1. The V and J ends lost 3 bases and 2 bases, in that order; junction bases with no gene match: 8. Germline CDR1 LNHDA, CDR2 SQIVND (reference sequence). The CDR3 covers 18 residues. The CDR3 is CASSIRDRVHPGANVLTF. The CDR3, as DNA: TGTGCCAGTAGTATCCGGGACAGGGTTCATCCTGGGGCCAACGTCCTGACTTTC.

The chain carries TRBV28 and TRBJ2-5; 8 nucleotides match TRBD2. The ends lost 5 bases at V and 3 bases at J; junction bases unmatched: 8. Germline CDR1 reads MDHEN; CDR2 reads SYDVKM. The CDR3 extends over 15 amino acids. As DNA, the CDR3 is TGTGCCAGCAGTCCGGGGGGGGACGTCAAAGAGACCCAGTACTTC. It is translated as CASSPGGDVKETQYF.

This chain links TRBV6-5 with TRBJ1-6; the D gene is possibly TRBD1 (6 bases). Germline CDR1 MNHEY, CDR2 SVGAGI. The V end was cut by 7 bases, the J end by 8 bases, with 15 bases between. The CDR3 sequence is 14 residues long. The CDR3 spells CASNIRDTYSPLHF. In nucleotides, the CDR3 is TGTGCCAGCAATATCCGGGACACCTATTCACCCCTCCACTTT.

The chain couples TRBV11-3 to TRBJ2-1; D might be TRBD1 (5 bases). The CDR3 extends over 15 amino acids. Per germline, CDR1 SGHNT and CDR2 YENEEA. The germline V and J ends were trimmed by 5 bases and 6 bases, with 17 bases remaining between them. The CDR3 DNA follows: TGTGCCAGCAGCCCAGGATGGGCAGGGATCAATGAGCAGTTCTTC. Translation gives CASSPGWAGINEQFF.